The TCR beta chain described here comes from a study of shared clonotypes between healthy human individuals. Overall study: Each donor contributed plates that comprised three CD4 naive, three CD4 memory, two CD8 naive and one CD8 memory. Study findings and constraints: In the sorted subsets, rarefaction showed sequencing was incomplete despite large depth. Represented diversity (both genetic and exposure-history) was limited by the small number of donors.

Generated by immunoSEQ multiplex PCR, the TCRdb table keeps only in-frame clones and is missing some. The sample includes some 2.4 million clones, 93% of them seen just once. Note on this clone: Its antigen is not known.

The study separated CD4+ cells into CD45RA+ naive and CD45RA-negative memory subsets. In germline, CDR1 is MNHEY, CDR2 SMNVEV (reference sequence). Germline trimming cut 0 bases from V and 0 bases from J; bases unmatched to any gene: 7. There are 17 residues in the CDR3. The sequencing input was naive CD4+ T cells from PBMCs. Sample subset: CD45RA+ positively selected. The receptor was isolated from a man between 18 and 29 years old in good health. Some clones in this sample may be carry-over from other donors' samples. The rearrangement joins TRBV27 to TRBJ2-7, with 8 nucleotides matching TRBD2. The CDR3 protein is CASSLSASGYGSYEQYF. The CDR3, as DNA: TGTGCCAGCAGTTTATCGGCTAGCGGGTACGGCTCCTACGAGCAGTACTTC.